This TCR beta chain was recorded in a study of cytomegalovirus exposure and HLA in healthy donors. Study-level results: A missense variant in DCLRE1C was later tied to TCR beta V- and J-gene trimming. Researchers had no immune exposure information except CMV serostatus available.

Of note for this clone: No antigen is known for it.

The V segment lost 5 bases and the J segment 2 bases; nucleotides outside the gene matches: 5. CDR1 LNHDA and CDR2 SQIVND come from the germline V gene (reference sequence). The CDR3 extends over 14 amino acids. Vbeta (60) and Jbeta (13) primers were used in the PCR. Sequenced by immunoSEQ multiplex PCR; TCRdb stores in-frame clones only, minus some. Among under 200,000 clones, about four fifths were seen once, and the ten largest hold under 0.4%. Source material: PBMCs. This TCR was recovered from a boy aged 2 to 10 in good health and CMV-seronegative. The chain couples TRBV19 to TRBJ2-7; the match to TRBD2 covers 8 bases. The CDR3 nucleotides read TGTGCCAGTAGTTCCTGGCGGGGGGCCTACGAGCAGTACTTC. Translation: CASSSWRGAYEQYF.